One and the same sample provided the 13 T cell receptor beta chains below, sequenced in a study of shared clonotypes between healthy human individuals. Positively selected for CCR7, the CD45RO-negative cells used as naive CD8 cells excluded terminally differentiated effector memory CD45RA+ cells. Produced via immunoSEQ multiplex PCR; TCRdb's table is partial and in-frame only. The sample includes more than 600,000 clones, 92% seen only once; the top ten take nearly 25%. Sequencing was carried out using naive CD8+ T cells sorted from blood. The source is a man aged 30 to 45 in good health.

The chain employs TRBV27 and TRBJ2-1, with TRBD2 as a possible D gene (6 bases). Germline lookup yields CDR1 MNHEY and CDR2 SMNVEV (reference sequence). Trimming took off 8 bases at V and 9 bases at J, with 8 bases between the two ends. CDR3 length equals 10 residues. The CDR3 sequence is CASGTGEQFF. The CDR3 bases are TGTGCCAGCGGGACTGGTGAGCAGTTCTTC.

There are a few counts of this clone. This sample also contains other DNA sequences that code for the same CDR3. The genes are TRBV9 and TRBJ2-7; TRBD2 matches at 10 bases. CDR3 size: 14 residues. The V gene's germline CDR1 is SGDLS and CDR2 YYNGEE. Trimming removed 3 bases from V and 3 bases from J; junction bases left unmatched: 3. The CDR3 region has the DNA TGTGCCAGCAGCGCCACTAGCGGGAACTACGAGCAGTACTTC. Its protein is CASSATSGNYEQYF.

This clone was picked up one time. Other nucleotide sequences in the sample specify the same CDR3. This sequence joins TRBV19 and TRBJ2-7, with 13 positions matching TRBD2. In germline, CDR1 is LNHDA, CDR2 SQIVND (reference sequence). The CDR3 sequence is 15 residues long. The junction had 4 bases not matched to a gene; V was cut back by 5 bases and J by 3 bases. CDR3 protein: CASSAGLAGVYEQYF. The CDR3 region has the DNA TGTGCCAGTAGTGCCGGACTAGCGGGGGTCTACGAGCAGTACTTC. Based on the CDR3 plus reference TRBV19 and TRBJ2-7, the full variable domain is DGGITQSPKYLFRKEGQNVTLSCEQNLNHDAMYWYRQDPGQGLRLIYYSQIVNDFQKGDIAEGYSVSREKKESFPLTVTSAQKNPTAFYLCASSAGLAGVYEQYFGPGTRLTVT.

This clone was found once. Other DNA sequences in the same sample also yield this CDR3. The gene calls are TRBV11-2 and TRBJ2-7; no firm D call. The CDR3 contains 12 residues. V lost 3 bases and J 0 bases, leaving 3 bases between the germline ends. Germline V gene sequence: CDR1 SGHAT, CDR2 FQNNGV. CDR3 in DNA: TGTGCCAGCAGCTTCCTCTCCTACGAGCAGTACTTC. It codes for CASSFLSYEQYF. The whole variable domain, filled in from reference TRBV11-2 and TRBJ2-7, reads EAGVAQSPRYKIIEKRQSVAFWCNPISGHATLYWYQQILGQGPKLLIQFQNNGVVDDSQLPKDRFSAERLKGVDSTLKIQPAKLEDSAVYLCASSFLSYEQYFGPGTRLTVT.

This chain joins TRBV5-4 and TRBJ1-1; TRBD1 is a possible D gene (5 bases). V was clipped by 1 base and J by 7 bases, with 11 bases between them. CDR3 length: 13 residues. Looked up from germline, CDR1 is SGHNT and CDR2 is YYREEE (reference sequence). The CDR3 spells CASSLTGPDEAFF. The CDR3 nucleotides read TGTGCCAGCAGCTTGACGGGGCCGGATGAAGCTTTCTTT.

This clone has just a few counts. The J gene is TRBJ1-5, the V gene TRBV25-1; D not resolved. Trimming shortened V by 3 bases and J by 0 bases, and 6 bases separated the two germline ends. CDR1 and CDR2 (germline): MGHDK, SYGVNS. The length of the CDR3 is 14 residues. The CDR3: CASSEGNSNQPQHF. In DNA form, the CDR3 reads TGTGCCAGCAGTGAGGGGAATAGCAATCAGCCCCAGCATTTT.

The chain employs TRBV28 and TRBJ2-7; 9 nucleotides agree with TRBD1. Germline V gives CDR1 MDHEN, CDR2 SYDVKM. The CDR3 loop spans 14 amino acids. J was trimmed by 4 bases and V by 4 bases; bases with no gene match: 5. The CDR3 sequence is CASSYRGQGYEQYF. The CDR3 DNA reads as TGTGCCAGCAGTTATCGTGGACAGGGGTACGAGCAGTACTTC.

This rearrangement joins TRBV29-1 to TRBJ2-7; D remains ambiguous. Trimming removed 4 bases at V and 1 base at J, with 23 bases between. Per germline, CDR1 SQVTM and CDR2 ANQGSEA. This CDR3 comprises 17 residues. CDR3 protein: CSVGTLLGQDLSYEQYF. CDR3 nucleotide sequence: TGCAGCGTTGGGACCCTCCTAGGGCAGGACCTTTCCTACGAGCAGTACTTC.

This clone was seen only once. The rearrangement links TRBV29-1 to TRBJ2-7, with 14 bases matching TRBD2. J gave up 1 base and V 6 bases, and 5 bases lay outside the gene matches. Germline V gives CDR1 SQVTM, CDR2 ANQGSEA. The CDR3 is 15 residues long. The CDR3 DNA follows: TGCAGCGTCCGAGGGACTAGCGGGAGTTCCTACGAGCAGTACTTC. Amino acid sequence: CSVRGTSGSSYEQYF.

The rearrangement joins TRBV11-2 to TRBJ2-7; 8 nucleotides line up with TRBD1. Germline CDR1 and CDR2: SGHAT and FQNNGV. Unmatched junction bases numbered 5, after V lost 1 base and J lost 6 bases. The CDR3 is 14 amino acids. The DNA for the CDR3 is TGTGCCAGCAGCTTAGTTGGACAGGGCCTCGAGCAGTACTTC. It is translated as CASSLVGQGLEQYF.

This sequence joins TRBV7-2 and TRBJ2-7, with D hard to call. Germline V CDR1 and CDR2: SGHTA, FQGNSA. The CDR3 length is 13 residues. V gave up 3 bases and J gave up 1 base, with 7 bases separating them. CDR3 amino acids: CASSLGRSYEQYF. CDR3 nucleotides: TGTGCCAGCAGCTTGGGTAGGTCCTACGAGCAGTACTTC.

DNA of the CDR3: TGTGCCACCAGCAGGTCAGGGCTAGCGGGAGACTCCTACAATGAGCAGTTCTTC. Protein product: CATSRSGLAGDSYNEQFF. The chain recombines TRBV15 with TRBJ2-1; 10 bases map to TRBD2. Germline lookup yields CDR1 LNHNV and CDR2 YYDKDF (reference sequence). The V segment lost 3 bases and the J segment 0 bases; nucleotides outside the gene matches: 8. The CDR3 covers 18 residues.

J is TRBJ2-2 and V is TRBV10-3, with D maybe TRBD2 (5 bases). The CDR3 consists of 14 residues. V shed 6 bases and J shed 3 bases, with 11 bases lying between them. Germline CDR1 reads ENHRY; CDR2 reads SYGVKD. The CDR3 DNA is TGTGCCATCAGCTTTGACGGGGACACCGGGGAGCTGTTTTTT. This encodes CAISFDGDTGELFF.